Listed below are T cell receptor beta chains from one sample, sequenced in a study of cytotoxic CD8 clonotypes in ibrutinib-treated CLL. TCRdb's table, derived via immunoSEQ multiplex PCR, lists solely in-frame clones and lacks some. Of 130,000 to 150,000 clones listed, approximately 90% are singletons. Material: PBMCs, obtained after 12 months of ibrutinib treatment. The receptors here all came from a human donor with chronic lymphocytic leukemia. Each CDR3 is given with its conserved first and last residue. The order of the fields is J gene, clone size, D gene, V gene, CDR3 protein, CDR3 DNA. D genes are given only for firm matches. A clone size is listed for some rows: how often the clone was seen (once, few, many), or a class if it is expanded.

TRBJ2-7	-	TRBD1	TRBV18	CASSPKQGTSSYEQYF	TGTGCCAGCTCCCCTAAACAGGGGACGAGCTCCTACGAGCAGTACTTC
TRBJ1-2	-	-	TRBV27	CASSITPGGALYGYTF	TGTGCCAGCAGTATAACCCCGGGAGGGGCCCTATATGGCTACACCTTC
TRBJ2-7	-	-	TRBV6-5	CASKKGEQYF	TGTGCCAGCAAGAAGGGCGAGCAGTACTTC
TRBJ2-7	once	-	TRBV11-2	CASSLSPRQYF	TGTGCCAGCAGCTTATCTCCACGGCAGTACTTC
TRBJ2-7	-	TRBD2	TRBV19	CASSHQTSGTAYEQYF	TGTGCCAGTAGTCACCAAACTAGCGGGACAGCCTACGAGCAGTACTTC
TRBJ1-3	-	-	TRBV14	CASSQDYPGNTIYF	TGTGCCAGCAGCCAGGACTACCCTGGAAACACCATATATTTT
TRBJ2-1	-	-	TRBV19	CASSTWDTYNEQFF	TGTGCCAGTAGTACCTGGGACACCTACAATGAGCAGTTCTTC
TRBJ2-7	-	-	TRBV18	CASSPRDAYEQYF	TGTGCCAGCTCACCCCGGGACGCATACGAGCAGTACTTC
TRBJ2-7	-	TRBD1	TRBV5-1	CASSPGQASYEQYF	TGCGCCAGCAGCCCTGGACAGGCTTCCTACGAGCAGTACTTC
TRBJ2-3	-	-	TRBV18	CASSPNMGQNTDTQYF	TGTGCCAGCTCACCTAACATGGGGCAAAACACAGATACGCAGTATTTT
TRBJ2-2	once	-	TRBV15	CATSGFISGGTGELFF	TGTGCCACCAGCGGTTTTATTTCCGGGGGCACCGGGGAGCTGTTTTTT
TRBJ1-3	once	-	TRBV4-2	CASSLQEVSGNTIYF	TGTGCCAGCAGCCTCCAGGAGGTCTCTGGAAACACCATATATTTT
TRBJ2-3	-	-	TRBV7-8	CASSPMEYSGTSTDTQYF	TGTGCCAGCAGCCCCATGGAGTATAGCGGAACTAGCACAGATACGCAGTATTTT
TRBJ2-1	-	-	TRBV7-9	CASSPQDQRYNEQFF	TGTGCCAGCAGCCCCCAGGACCAGAGATACAATGAGCAGTTCTTC
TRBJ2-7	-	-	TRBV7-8	CASPRERPNYEQYF	TGTGCCAGCCCCCGGGAGCGACCAAACTACGAGCAGTACTTC
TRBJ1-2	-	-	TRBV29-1	CSVEAGARYGYTF	TGCAGCGTTGAAGCTGGGGCGCGGTATGGCTACACCTTC
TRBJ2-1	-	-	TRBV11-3	CASSDYRTGEQFF	TGTGCCAGCAGCGATTACCGGACCGGGGAGCAGTTCTTC
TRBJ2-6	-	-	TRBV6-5	CASRPGPSGANVLTF	TGTGCCAGCAGACCAGGTCCCTCTGGGGCCAACGTCCTGACTTTC
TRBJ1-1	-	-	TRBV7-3	CASTPRGGDTEAFF	TGTGCCAGCACCCCCAGGGGTGGGGACACTGAAGCTTTCTTT
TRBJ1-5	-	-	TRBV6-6	CASSYSIPGDQPQHF	TGTGCCAGCAGTTACTCGATACCGGGGGATCAGCCCCAGCATTTT
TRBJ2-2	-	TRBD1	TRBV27	CASSLSPRDRGTGELFF	TGTGCCAGCAGTTTATCCCCTCGGGACAGGGGGACCGGGGAGCTGTTTTTT
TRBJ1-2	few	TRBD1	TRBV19	CASTKLDRADYGYTF	TGTGCCAGTACCAAGCTCGACAGGGCTGACTATGGCTACACCTTC
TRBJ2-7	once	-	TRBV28	CASSSPLDF	TGTGCCAGCAGTTCGCCGCTGGACTTC
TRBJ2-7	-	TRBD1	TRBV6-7	CASSYSGQGAYEQYF	TGTGCCAGCAGTTACTCGGGGCAGGGGGCCTACGAGCAGTACTTC
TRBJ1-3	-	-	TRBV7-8	CASSPSGGGSGNTIYF	TGTGCCAGCAGCCCTAGTGGGGGGGGCTCTGGAAACACCATATATTTT
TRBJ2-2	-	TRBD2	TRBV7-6	CASSSSTGGGGELFF	TGTGCCAGCAGCTCGTCGACGGGAGGAGGCGGGGAGCTGTTTTTT
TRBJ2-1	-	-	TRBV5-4	CASSWKSDSSNEQFF	TGTGCCAGCAGTTGGAAGTCGGACAGCTCCAATGAGCAGTTCTTC
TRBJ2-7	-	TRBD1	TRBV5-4	CASSPKNSGTGVYEQYF	TGTGCCAGCAGCCCCAAAAATTCCGGGACAGGGGTGTACGAGCAGTACTTC
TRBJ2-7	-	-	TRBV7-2	CASSLIQGPYEQYF	TGTGCCAGCAGCCTAATACAGGGCCCCTACGAGCAGTACTTC
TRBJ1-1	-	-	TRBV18	CASSPPGVVDTEAFF	TGTGCCAGCTCACCACCAGGGGTCGTTGACACTGAAGCTTTCTTT
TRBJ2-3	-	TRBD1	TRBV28	CASSSSLNRGHTQYF	TGTGCCAGCAGTTCCTCCCTTAACAGGGGCCATACGCAGTATTTT
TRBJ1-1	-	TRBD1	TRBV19	CARPRGLGTEAFF	TGTGCCAGACCTAGGGGGCTCGGCACTGAAGCTTTCTTT
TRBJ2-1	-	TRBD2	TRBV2	CASRDQPGLAGINEQFF	TGTGCCAGCAGGGACCAGCCGGGACTAGCGGGCATCAATGAGCAGTTCTTC
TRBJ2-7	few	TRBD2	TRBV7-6	CASSLGGGSGHEQYF	TGTGCCAGCAGCTTGGGTGGCGGGAGTGGCCACGAGCAGTACTTC
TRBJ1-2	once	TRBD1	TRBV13	CASVQGTGEGYTF	TGTGCCAGCGTACAGGGAACAGGGGAAGGCTACACCTTC
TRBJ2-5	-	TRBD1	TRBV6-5	CASRFAGGETQYF	TGTGCCAGCAGATTCGCAGGGGGCGAGACCCAGTACTTC
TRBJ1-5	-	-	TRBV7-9	CASSLGELAGNQPQHF	TGTGCCAGCAGCTTAGGGGAACTAGCGGGCAATCAGCCCCAGCATTTT
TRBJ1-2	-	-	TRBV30	CAWSVAGADGYTF	TGTGCCTGGAGTGTTGCAGGGGCGGATGGCTACACCTTC
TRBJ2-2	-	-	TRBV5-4	CASSLAQGRNTGELFF	TGTGCCAGCAGCTTGGCACAGGGACGGAACACCGGGGAGCTGTTTTTT
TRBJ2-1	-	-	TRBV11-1	CASSLGYEQFF	TGTGCCAGCAGCTTAGGTTATGAGCAGTTCTTC
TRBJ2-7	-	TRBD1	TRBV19	CASSLPGQGTYEQYF	TGTGCCAGTAGCCTACCGGGACAGGGGACCTACGAGCAGTACTTC
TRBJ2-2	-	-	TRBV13	CASSLSGGELFF	TGTGCCAGCAGCTTATCGGGCGGGGAGCTGTTTTTT
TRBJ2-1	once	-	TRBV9	CASSVEEEQFF	TGTGCCAGCAGCGTAGAGGAGGAGCAGTTCTTC
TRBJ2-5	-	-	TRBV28	CASSPQVGETQYF	TGTGCCAGCAGTCCCCAGGTGGGCGAGACCCAGTACTTC
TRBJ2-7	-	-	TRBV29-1	CSFSGDTHYEQYF	TGCAGCTTCTCCGGGGACACCCACTACGAGCAGTACTTC
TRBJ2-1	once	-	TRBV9	CASSPPWGYNEQFF	TGTGCCAGCAGCCCCCCTTGGGGCTACAATGAGCAGTTCTTC
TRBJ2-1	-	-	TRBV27	CASSDSYNEQFF	TGTGCCAGCAGTGACTCCTACAATGAGCAGTTCTTC
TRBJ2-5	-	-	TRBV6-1	CASSEGGETQYF	TGTGCCAGCAGTGAGGGAGGAGAGACCCAGTACTTC
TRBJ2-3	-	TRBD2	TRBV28	CASGGRDTQYF	TGTGCCAGTGGCGGGAGGGATACGCAGTATTTT